Each of the 18 T cell receptor beta chains below was sequenced from the same sample in a study of PD-L1 blockade in urothelial cancer. Time point denoted: pretreatment peripheral blood. Libraries were prepared by immunoSEQ multiplex PCR; TCRdb keeps only in-frame clonotypes and omits some of them. This table holds tens of thousands of clones, approximately 81% found once. The sequences come from PBMCs, collected around atezolizumab (anti-PD-L1) treatment. These receptors all come from a man aged 65 to 85 with urothelial cancer.

This chain uses TRBV11-2 with TRBJ2-1; 7 nucleotides match TRBD2. Per the germline V gene, CDR1 is SGHAT and CDR2 is FQNNGV. The ends lost 0 bases at V and 9 bases at J; junction bases unmatched: 14. The CDR3 is made up of 17 amino acids. In nucleotides, the CDR3 is TGTGCCAGCAGCTTAGATGCCGGCCCTCCGGGGGGTGGTGAGCAGTTCTTC. This encodes CASSLDAGPPGGGEQFF. Combining the CDR3 with reference TRBV11-2 and TRBJ2-1 gives the whole variable domain EAGVAQSPRYKIIEKRQSVAFWCNPISGHATLYWYQQILGQGPKLLIQFQNNGVVDDSQLPKDRFSAERLKGVDSTLKIQPAKLEDSAVYLCASSLDAGPPGGGEQFFGPGTRLTVL.

J is TRBJ2-6 and V is TRBV30; TRBD1 matches at 9 bases. CDR1 is GTSNPN and CDR2 is SVGIG in the germline V gene (reference sequence). The CDR3 sequence is 21 residues long. V lost 4 bases, J lost 0 bases, and 19 bases stayed unmatched. CDR3 coding DNA: TGTGCCTGGAAAGGCCCCCTTTCCTACAGGGGGCCCAACTCTGGGGCCAACGTCCTGACTTTC. Its protein is CAWKGPLSYRGPNSGANVLTF.

The chain couples TRBV7-8 to TRBJ2-1; D unresolved. V dropped 0 bases and J dropped 5 bases, with 8 bases sitting between them. Germline lookup yields CDR1 SGHVS and CDR2 FQNEAQ. The CDR3 consists of 14 residues. The CDR3 sequence: CASSLAPRHNEQFF. The CDR3 nucleotides read TGTGCCAGCAGCTTAGCGCCTAGACACAATGAGCAGTTCTTC.

The V and J genes are TRBV5-1 and TRBJ1-3; 8 bases are shared with TRBD1. This CDR3 has 14 residues. Germline lookup yields CDR1 SGHRS and CDR2 YFSETQ. V lost 4 bases to trimming and J lost 4 bases; unmatched junction nucleotides: 4. CDR3 residues: CASSLQGEGNTIYF. Written as DNA, the CDR3 is TGCGCCAGCAGCCTACAGGGGGAAGGAAACACCATATATTTT.

CDR3 sequence (DNA): TGTGCCAGCTCACCACGATCCGGGACAGGATACACCGGGGAGCTGTTTTTT. Protein product: CASSPRSGTGYTGELFF. V is TRBV18 and J is TRBJ2-2, with 8 bases identical to TRBD1. Germline CDR1 is KGHSH and CDR2 is LQKENI. V lost 1 base and J lost 3; bases outside the gene matches: 7. CDR3 size: 17 residues.

Of note for this clone: One end of the junction does not line up with germline, which may come from a read error. The chain uses TRBV5-4 and TRBJ2-5; D gene ambiguous. Germline V gene lookup returns CDR1 SGHNT and CDR2 YYREEE (reference sequence). This CDR3 is built from 15 residues. The CDR3 loop is CASRKLGSRIEAQYF. CDR3 coding DNA: TGTGCCAGCAGGAAGCTTGGAAGTAGGATAGAGGCCCAGTACTTC.

CDR3 in DNA: TGCGCCAGCAGCGGAACTAGCGGGAGGAACACCGGGGAGCTGTTTTTT. Its protein product is CASSGTSGRNTGELFF. The chain combines TRBV5-1 with TRBJ2-2, with 11 positions matching TRBD2. The V segment lost 4 bases and the J segment 1 base; nucleotides outside the gene matches: 3. Germline V gene lookup returns CDR1 SGHRS and CDR2 YFSETQ. The CDR3 runs 16 residues.

This clone was observed a handful of times. The V call is TRBV6-5, the J call TRBJ1-1; a weak D match, TRBD1 (6 bases). The V end lost 7 bases, the J end lost 0 bases, and 12 bases lay between the germline ends. CDR1 and CDR2 from the germline V gene are MNHEY and SVGAGI. CDR3 length: 14 amino acids. The CDR3 nucleotides are TGTGCCAGCAAGGGGGAGGGATTGAACACTGAAGCTTTCTTT. Protein product: CASKGEGLNTEAFF.

This clone was picked up a small number of times. The V call is TRBV19, the J call TRBJ1-1; the match to TRBD1 covers 8 bases. The CDR3 totals 12 residues. Germline trimming cut 3 bases from V and 10 bases from J; bases unmatched to any gene: 4. The germline V gene encodes CDR1 LNHDA and CDR2 SQIVND (reference sequence). CDR3 in DNA: TGTGCCAGTAGTATGACAGGGGAACGAGCTTTCTTT. Its translation is CASSMTGERAFF.

The genes are TRBV2 and TRBJ2-5; 14 positions match TRBD2. With 8 bases clipped from V and 5 bases from J, the junction kept 7 bases outside the gene matches. This CDR3 region has 15 residues. Germline V CDR1 and CDR2: SNHLY, FYNNEI. In nucleotides, the CDR3 is TGTGCCAGCGGTGGGACTAGCGGGAGATCGGAGACCCAGTACTTC. Translation gives CASGGTSGRSETQYF.

This clone was counted once. The chain joins TRBV5-6 to TRBJ1-2, with 9 bases identical to TRBD1. The germline gives CDR1 SGHDT, CDR2 YYEEEE. V lost 3 bases to trimming and J lost 0 bases; unmatched junction nucleotides: 6. The CDR3 has 16 residues. The CDR3 DNA sequence: TGTGCCAGCAGCTCCGGGACAGGGTTAGCTAACTATGGCTACACCTTC. Protein sequence: CASSSGTGLANYGYTF.

The V and J genes are TRBV6-1 and TRBJ1-2; TRBD1 aligns across 9 bases. The CDR3 contains 15 residues. Trimming cost V 7 bases and J 1 base; bases outside gene matches: 7. Looked up from germline, CDR1 is MNHNS and CDR2 is SASEGT. The CDR3 DNA sequence: TGTGCCAGCAATCATCCGACAGGGGGTAACTATGGCTACACCTTC. Its translation is CASNHPTGGNYGYTF.

Only a few counts were recorded for this clone. The V call is TRBV28, the J call TRBJ2-7; 10 bases are a match to TRBD2. With V trimmed by 3 bases and J by 4 bases, 18 bases remained unmatched. This CDR3 contains 19 residues. The V gene's germline CDR1 is MDHEN and CDR2 SYDVKM. The CDR3: CASSLVGRSSGRKGYEQYF. CDR3 nucleotide sequence: TGTGCCAGCAGTTTGGTTGGGCGGTCTAGCGGGAGAAAGGGTTACGAGCAGTACTTC.

This clone occurred once. This chain joins TRBV5-4 and TRBJ2-7; 7 nucleotides agree with TRBD2. The ends lost 2 bases at V and 6 bases at J; junction bases unmatched: 5. This CDR3 is 13 amino acids long. CDR1 is SGHNT and CDR2 is YYREEE in the germline V gene (reference sequence). CDR3 bases: TGTGCCAGCAGCTTTCAGACGGGAGGCGAGCAGTACTTC. It encodes CASSFQTGGEQYF.

This clone came up a few times. This CDR3 is CASSPGGAVYGYTF. The DNA of the CDR3 is TGTGCCAGCAGTCCAGGGGGCGCGGTCTATGGCTACACCTTC. The chain recombines TRBV6-1 with TRBJ1-2, with 8 bases identical to TRBD1. Germline CDR1 is MNHNS and CDR2 is SASEGT. This CDR3 spans 14 amino acids. V lost 5 bases to trimming and J lost 4 bases; unmatched junction nucleotides: 6.

The V and J genes are TRBV10-3 and TRBJ2-3; TRBD2 matches 9 bases. V trimming: 6 bases; J trimming: 0 bases; junction bases outside the gene matches: 1. This CDR3 contains 14 residues. The germline V gene encodes CDR1 ENHRY and CDR2 SYGVKD. CDR3 nucleotide sequence: TGTGCCATCAGAACTAGCGGGAGCACAGATACGCAGTATTTT. Residues: CAIRTSGSTDTQYF.

This clone was picked up many times. The chain couples TRBV6-7 to TRBJ1-5, with TRBD1 matching over 8 bases. TRBV6-7 is labeled an ORF, and its function is uncertain. The CDR3 length is 16 residues. The junction had 9 bases not matched to a gene; V was cut back by 6 bases and J by 2 bases. CDR3 sequence: CASRIRQGMGNQPQHF. The CDR3 nucleotides are TGTGCCAGCAGGATTCGACAGGGGATGGGCAATCAGCCCCAGCATTTT.

V usage is TRBV5-6 and J usage is TRBJ2-1, with 10 bases fitting TRBD2. Germline V gives CDR1 SGHDT, CDR2 YYEEEE. V trimming: 2 bases; J trimming: 0 bases; junction bases outside the gene matches: 8. This CDR3 region has 18 residues. The CDR3 sequence is CASSFGLAGVSSYNEQFF. CDR3 DNA: TGTGCCAGCAGCTTCGGTCTAGCGGGAGTTTCCTCCTACAATGAGCAGTTCTTC. Full variable domain (outside the CDR3, taken from reference TRBV5-6 and TRBJ2-1): DAGVTQSPTHLIKTRGQQVTLRCSPKSGHDTVSWYQQALGQGPQFIFQYYEEEERQRGNFPDRFSGHQFPNYSSELNVNALLLGDSALYLCASSFGLAGVSSYNEQFFGPGTRLTVL.